This is a list of T cell receptor beta chains from one sample in a study of T cell responses to AZD1222 COVID-19 vaccine. Generated by immunoSEQ multiplex PCR, the TCRdb table keeps only in-frame clones and is missing some. The sample gives over 100,000 clones, 75% to 85% of which show up once; around 8% is in the top ten. The sequences come from peripheral blood, collected 28 days after the second dose of the MenACWY control vaccine. These TCRs come from an adult who received the MenACWY meningococcal vaccine as a control. The CDR3 runs from the conserved cysteine through the conserved F or W. A D gene is named only where the DNA matches it firmly. A row's size may be missing; if present it is once, few, many or a size class.

j_call | clone_size | v_call | d_call | cdr3_aa | cdr3_nt
TRBJ1-2 | . | TRBV2 | . | CASSQGPAAGHGYTF | TGTGCCAGCAGTCAAGGACCGGCAGCAGGGCATGGCTACACCTTC
TRBJ2-2 | . | TRBV18 | . | CASSPQGPNTGELFF | TGTGCCAGCTCACCACAAGGTCCGAACACCGGGGAGCTGTTTTTT
TRBJ2-5 | . | TRBV7-2 | TRBD2 | CASSLDGAGGGTQYF | TGTGCCAGCAGCTTAGATGGTGCCGGGGGGGGGACCCAGTACTTC
TRBJ1-2 | . | TRBV15 | . | CATSRDGGGSHNGYTF | TGTGCCACCAGCAGAGATGGAGGCGGCAGCCATAATGGCTACACCTTC
TRBJ2-7 | . | TRBV11-3 | TRBD1 | CASSLRDRGNEQYF | TGTGCCAGCAGCCTCCGGGACAGGGGAAACGAGCAGTACTTC
TRBJ1-4 | . | TRBV18 | . | CASSPGEGRRREKLFF | TGTGCCAGCTCACCAGGTGAGGGACGACGGAGAGAAAAACTGTTTTTT
TRBJ1-6 | . | TRBV25-1 | . | CASSDGFSPLHF | TGTGCCAGCAGTGATGGGTTTTCACCCCTCCACTTT
TRBJ1-1 | . | TRBV27 | . | CASSPLGMNTEAFF | TGTGCCAGCAGCCCCCTCGGTATGAACACTGAAGCTTTCTTT
TRBJ1-4 | . | TRBV6-1 | . | CASSESRGRGEKLFF | TGTGCCAGCAGTGAATCCCGGGGGCGCGGTGAAAAACTGTTTTTT
TRBJ2-6 | . | TRBV19 | . | CASSIVLGSGANVLTF | TGTGCCAGTAGTATAGTTTTGGGAAGTGGGGCCAACGTCCTGACTTTC
TRBJ1-1 | . | TRBV5-4 | TRBD1 | CASSPNAQGANTEAFF | TGTGCCAGCAGCCCTAATGCACAGGGGGCGAACACTGAAGCTTTCTTT
TRBJ2-1 | . | TRBV24-1 | TRBD1 | CATSTGQVGSYEQFF | TGTGCCACCAGTACCGGACAGGTAGGAAGCTATGAGCAGTTCTTC
TRBJ1-2 | . | TRBV4-2 | . | CASSQDQVSGYTF | TGTGCCAGCAGCCAAGATCAGGTTTCCGGGTACACCTTC
TRBJ1-3 | . | TRBV7-9 | . | CASSYAGGNTIYF | TGTGCCAGCAGTTATGCAGGGGGAAACACCATATATTTT
TRBJ1-1 | . | TRBV19 | . | CASSISGRGMFTEAFF | TGTGCCAGTAGTATATCGGGGAGAGGGATGTTCACTGAAGCTTTCTTT
TRBJ1-1 | . | TRBV7-8 | . | CASSLLGRDTEAFF | TGTGCCAGCAGCTTATTGGGCAGGGACACTGAAGCTTTCTTT
TRBJ2-1 | few | TRBV7-3 | . | CASSLVLGSDQFF | TGTGCCAGCAGCTTGGTGTTGGGTAGTGATCAGTTCTTC
TRBJ2-1 | few | TRBV5-6 | TRBD1 | CASSTGQGFPNEQFF | TGTGCCAGCAGCACGGGACAGGGATTCCCCAATGAGCAGTTCTTC
TRBJ1-2 | . | TRBV27 | . | CASSPLDSYGYTF | TGTGCCAGCAGTCCACTCGACAGTTATGGCTACACCTTC
TRBJ1-5 | few | TRBV30 | TRBD1 | CAWSAGQASGQPQHF | TGTGCCTGGAGTGCCGGACAGGCTTCCGGTCAGCCCCAGCATTTT
TRBJ2-2 | few | TRBV6-5 | TRBD2 | CASRLAGDHTGELFF | TGTGCCAGCAGACTAGCGGGAGACCACACCGGGGAGCTGTTTTTT
TRBJ1-6 | few | TRBV6-2/TRBV6-3 | . | CASSSHLQVRTYNSPLHF | TGTGCCAGCAGTTCCCACTTACAGGTCCGGACGTATAATTCACCCCTCCACTTT
TRBJ2-7 | . | TRBV11-3 | . | CASSLDTYEQYF | TGTGCCAGCAGCTTAGACACCTACGAGCAGTACTTC
TRBJ1-1 | . | TRBV7-8 | TRBD1 | CASSGGQFVEAFF | TGTGCCAGCAGCGGGGGACAGTTTGTTGAAGCTTTCTTT
TRBJ2-2 | . | TRBV5-4 | . | CASSLIGRNTGELFF | TGTGCCAGCAGCTTGATCGGCCGGAACACCGGGGAGCTGTTTTTT
TRBJ2-2 | . | TRBV15 | . | CATSRVGDTGELFF | TGTGCCACCAGCAGAGTGGGGGACACCGGGGAGCTGTTTTTT
TRBJ1-1 | few | TRBV9 | . | CASSPDRVNTEAFF | TGTGCCAGCAGCCCAGACCGGGTGAACACTGAAGCTTTCTTT
TRBJ2-5 | . | TRBV24-1 | TRBD1 | CATSDPGQGQETQYF | TGTGCCACCAGTGACCCCGGACAGGGGCAAGAGACCCAGTACTTC
TRBJ2-7 | . | TRBV20-1 | TRBD2 | CSASKREGSYEQYF | TGCAGTGCTAGTAAACGGGAGGGGTCCTACGAGCAGTACTTC
TRBJ2-3 | . | TRBV7-2 | TRBD2 | CASRIAGGTDTQYF | TGTGCCAGCAGAATAGCGGGAGGAACAGATACGCAGTATTTT
TRBJ2-2 | . | TRBV18 | TRBD1 | CASSAPGQGAGELFF | TGTGCCAGCTCAGCTCCGGGACAGGGGGCCGGGGAGCTGTTTTTT
TRBJ2-5 | . | TRBV24-1 | . | CATSDLQETQYF | TGTGCCACCAGTGATCTTCAAGAGACCCAGTACTTC
TRBJ2-1 | . | TRBV6-4 | . | CASSGLPGNEQFF | TGTGCCAGCAGTGGACTACCAGGGAATGAGCAGTTCTTC
TRBJ1-1 | few | TRBV6-5 | . | CASSTTGRSEAFF | TGTGCCAGCAGTACCACCGGACGATCTGAAGCTTTCTTT
TRBJ2-1 | . | TRBV19 | TRBD2 | CASVLAGASNEQFF | TGTGCCAGTGTACTAGCGGGAGCGTCGAATGAGCAGTTCTTC
TRBJ1-3 | . | TRBV7-8 | . | CASSLAANSGNTIYF | TGTGCCAGCAGCTTAGCGGCCAACTCTGGAAACACCATATATTTT
TRBJ1-1 | . | TRBV5-6 | . | CASKYRGGSTEAFF | TGTGCCAGCAAGTATAGAGGAGGGAGCACTGAAGCTTTCTTT
TRBJ1-3 | . | TRBV5-1 | . | CASSLAGPGNTIYF | TGCGCCAGCAGCTTGGCGGGACCTGGAAACACCATATATTTT
TRBJ1-2 | . | TRBV27 | . | CASSLVGGPVSGYTF | TGTGCCAGCAGTTTAGTAGGCGGACCGGTGAGTGGCTACACCTTC
TRBJ1-2 | . | TRBV11-2 | TRBD1 | CASSLVGTGMYGYTF | TGTGCCAGCAGCTTAGTTGGGACAGGGATGTATGGCTACACCTTC
TRBJ2-3 | . | TRBV7-8 | . | CASTPTGWQATDTQYF | TGTGCCAGCACCCCAACAGGGTGGCAAGCCACAGATACGCAGTATTTT
TRBJ1-5 | . | TRBV25-1 | . | CASQEGGDQPQHF | TGTGCCAGCCAGGAGGGGGGTGATCAGCCCCAGCATTTT
TRBJ2-3 | . | TRBV11-2 | . | CASRADTQYF | TGTGCCAGCCGAGCAGATACGCAGTATTTT
TRBJ2-2 | . | TRBV9 | . | CASSAQTTGAGELFF | TGTGCCAGCAGCGCCCAGACGACAGGCGCCGGGGAGCTGTTTTTT
TRBJ2-5 | . | TRBV5-1 | . | CASSLTGRREETQYF | TGCGCCAGCAGCTTGACAGGGAGGAGGGAAGAGACCCAGTACTTC
TRBJ1-4 | . | TRBV5-4 | . | CASSLGQANEKLFF | TGTGCCAGCAGCTTGGGACAGGCTAATGAAAAACTGTTTTTT
TRBJ2-2 | . | TRBV5-4 | . | CASSLGGGELFF | TGTGCCAGCAGCTTGGGCGGGGGGGAGCTGTTTTTT
TRBJ1-2 | . | TRBV7-9 | . | CASSFTGLGGYTF | TGTGCCAGCAGCTTCACGGGATTAGGTGGCTACACCTTC
TRBJ2-1 | . | TRBV19 | TRBD2 | CASSILTSGSAGHEQFF | TGTGCCAGTAGTATTTTGACTAGCGGGAGTGCTGGCCATGAGCAGTTCTTC
TRBJ2-7 | . | TRBV7-2 | TRBD2 | CASSLETSGIVSYEQYF | TGTGCCAGCAGCTTAGAGACTAGCGGGATAGTTTCGTACGAGCAGTACTTC
TRBJ2-3 | . | TRBV10-3 | TRBD2 | CAISRQSGGDGSDTQYF | TGTGCCATCAGTCGTCAAAGCGGGGGGGATGGGTCAGATACGCAGTATTTT
TRBJ1-2 | few | TRBV24-1 | TRBD1 | CATSDLGTGDVYGYTF | TGTGCCACCAGTGATTTGGGGACAGGGGACGTTTATGGCTACACCTTC
TRBJ1-6 | . | TRBV28 | . | CASSLLGPNSPLHF | TGTGCCAGCAGTTTATTGGGGCCTAATTCACCCCTCCACTTT
TRBJ2-7 | once | TRBV5-1 | . | CASSLVGTPQGQYF | TGCGCCAGCAGCTTGGTGGGGACTCCCCAGGGGCAGTACTTC
TRBJ1-6 | . | TRBV7-3 | . | CASSSSYNSPLHF | TGTGCCAGCAGCTCCTCTTATAATTCACCCCTCCACTTT
TRBJ1-6 | once | TRBV7-2 | . | CASSFANPTSGSNSPLHF | TGTGCCAGCAGCTTTGCAAACCCGACCTCGGGTAGTAATTCACCCCTCCACTTT
TRBJ2-3 | . | TRBV13 | . | CASSSASQGDTQYF | TGTGCCAGCAGCTCCGCCTCCCAGGGTGATACGCAGTATTTT